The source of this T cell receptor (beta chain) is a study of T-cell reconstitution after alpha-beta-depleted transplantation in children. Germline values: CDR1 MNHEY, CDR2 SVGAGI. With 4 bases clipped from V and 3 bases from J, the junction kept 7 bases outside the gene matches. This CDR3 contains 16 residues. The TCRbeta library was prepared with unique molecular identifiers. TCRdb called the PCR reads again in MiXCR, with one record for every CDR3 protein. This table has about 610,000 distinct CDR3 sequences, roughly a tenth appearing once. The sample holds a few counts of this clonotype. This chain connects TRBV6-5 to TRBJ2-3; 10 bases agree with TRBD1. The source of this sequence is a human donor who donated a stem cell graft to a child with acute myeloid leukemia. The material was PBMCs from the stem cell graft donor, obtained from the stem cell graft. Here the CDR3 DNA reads TGTGCCAGCAGTTCCACCGGGACAGGGGCAACAGATACGCAGTATTTT. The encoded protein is CASSSTGTGATDTQYF.